This is a list of T cell receptor beta chains from one sample in a study of CD8 T cells in Susac syndrome. A single record per CDR3 protein comes from TCRdb applying MiXCR to the immunoSEQ multiplex PCR reads. The sample lists approximately 180,000 distinct CDR3 sequences; 90% to 97% were seen once. Sequencing was done on a sample of CD4+ T cells from PBMCs. Receptor source: a human donor with multiple sclerosis. Both conserved end residues are part of each CDR3. The D gene is left open where the match is weak. Size is stated for part of the rows, as once, few or many counts, or as a class when the clone is expanded.

TRBJ2-7 | NA | 15 | TRBV7-9 | NA | CASSFPQGPSYEQYF | TGTGCCAGCAGCTTTCCGCAGGGACCCTCCTACGAGCAGTACTTC
TRBJ2-7 | NA | 11 | TRBV29-1 | NA | CSVGTSMGQYF | TGCAGCGTTGGGACCTCCATGGGGCAGTACTTC
TRBJ1-1 | NA | 14 | TRBV18 | NA | CASSSAGRNTEAFF | TGTGCCAGCTCTTCCGCGGGGAGGAACACTGAAGCTTTCTTT
TRBJ2-7 | NA | 12 | TRBV20-1 | NA | CSASRPSYEQYF | TGCAGTGCTAGTAGGCCCTCCTACGAGCAGTACTTC
TRBJ2-2 | NA | 13 | TRBV30 | NA | CAWRQANTGELFF | TGTGCCTGGAGACAGGCCAACACCGGGGAGCTGTTTTTT
TRBJ1-1 | TRBD1 | 13 | TRBV6-6 | NA | CASRTPGQGEAFF | TGTGCCAGCAGGACACCGGGACAGGGGGAAGCTTTCTTT
TRBJ1-2 | TRBD1 | 14 | TRBV3-1 | NA | CASSLRGQGDGYTF | TGTGCCAGCAGCCTCAGGGGACAGGGTGATGGCTACACCTTC
TRBJ1-5 | NA | 15 | TRBV30 | NA | CAWSVRSGDYQPQHF | TGTGCCTGGAGTGTAAGGTCAGGGGACTATCAGCCCCAGCATTTT
TRBJ2-5 | NA | 12 | TRBV28 | NA | CASRSMMETQYF | TGTGCCAGCCGATCAATGATGGAGACCCAGTACTTC
TRBJ2-1 | TRBD1 | 16 | TRBV27 | NA | CASSFPQGASYNEQFF | TGTGCCAGCAGTTTTCCTCAGGGGGCCTCCTACAATGAGCAGTTCTTC
TRBJ1-3 | NA | 13 | TRBV18 | NA | CASSPVGGNTIYF | TGTGCCAGCTCACCCGTGGGCGGAAACACCATATATTTT
TRBJ2-7 | TRBD1 | 17 | TRBV29-1 | once | CSVGGTGSHSFGYEQYF | TGCAGCGTTGGGGGGACAGGGTCCCATTCCTTCGGCTACGAGCAGTACTTC
TRBJ2-5 | NA | 13 | TRBV2 | NA | CASSQGNEETQYF | TGTGCCAGTTCACAGGGTAACGAAGAGACCCAGTACTTC
TRBJ1-2 | TRBD1 | 13 | TRBV29-1 | NA | CSVGTDRVYGYTF | TGCAGCGTGGGAACCGACAGGGTCTATGGCTACACCTTC